The present entry profiles one TCR beta chain with its context. This sample stems from a study of blood T cell repertoires in COVID-19. Using immunoSEQ multiplex PCR, the repertoire was profiled, and TCRdb retains in-frame clones only, with some absent. The table shows some 160,000 clones, with 79% occurring only once. Categorization into cohorts depended on clinical history that participants reported. Between the trimmed V and J ends, which lost 1 base and 3 bases, there was a span of 12 bases. CDR1 is SGHNT, CDR2 YENEEA, per germline. This CDR3 has 15 amino acids. The source material was PBMCs or T cells enriched from blood (not recorded which). The chain has TRBV11-3 and TRBJ1-1, with D maybe TRBD1 (6 bases). This receptor was identified in a woman aged 70-85 years in a cohort exposed to, infected with or recovered from COVID-19 (not recorded which). The CDR3 here is CASSLGGAGDTEAFF. The CDR3 DNA reads as TGTGCCAGCAGCTTAGGTGGGGCAGGGGACACTGAAGCTTTCTTT. Looking up the rest from reference TRBV11-3 and TRBJ1-1 gives the full variable domain: EAGVVQSPRYKIIEKKQPVAFWCNPISGHNTLYWYLQNLGQGPELLIRYENEEAVDDSQLPKDRFSAERLKGVDSTLKIQPAELGDSAVYLCASSLGGAGDTEAFFGQGTRLTVV.